Listed below are T cell receptor beta chains from one sample, sequenced in a study of human T cells and chemical hapten exposure. TCRdb reanalysed the reads using MiXCR and keeps one entry per CDR3 protein. Of about 120,000 distinct CDR3 sequences listed, more than 8.5% are singletons. The sequencing input was whole blood. These receptors were obtained from a human donor in good health. Some clones in this sample may be carry-over from other donors' samples. CDR3s include the opening cysteine and the closing phenylalanine or tryptophan. The order of the fields is CDR3 DNA, CDR3 protein, D gene, clone size, V gene, J gene. A D gene is named only where the DNA matches it firmly. Size values are once, few and many counts, or a class for expanded clones, and some rows have none.

cdr3_nt: TGTGCCAGCAGCATTTCGACAGGGGAGCAGGGCTACACCTTC; cdr3_aa: CASSISTGEQGYTF; d_call: TRBD1; clone_size: -; v_call: TRBV7-9; j_call: TRBJ1-2
cdr3_nt: TGTGCCAGCAGTGAAGGTATGGGACACCTCTATGGCTACACCTTC; cdr3_aa: CASSEGMGHLYGYTF; d_call: -; clone_size: many; v_call: TRBV6-1; j_call: TRBJ1-2
cdr3_nt: TGTGCCAGCAGTGGGACTAGCGTAGAGACCCAGTACTTC; cdr3_aa: CASSGTSVETQYF; d_call: TRBD2; clone_size: few; v_call: TRBV2; j_call: TRBJ2-5
cdr3_nt: TGTGCCAGCAAGAAGGGGACAGTCTTTAATGAAAAACTGTTTTTT; cdr3_aa: CASKKGTVFNEKLFF; d_call: TRBD1; clone_size: few; v_call: TRBV12-3/TRBV12-4; j_call: TRBJ1-4
cdr3_nt: TGCGCCAGCAGCCCACAGCGGGGTAGCACAGATACGCAGTATTTT; cdr3_aa: CASSPQRGSTDTQYF; d_call: TRBD2; clone_size: -; v_call: TRBV4-3; j_call: TRBJ2-3
cdr3_nt: TGTGCCAGTAGTATCCAGAGGGGCAATGAGCAGCTCTTC; cdr3_aa: CASSIQRGNEQLF; d_call: -; clone_size: -; v_call: TRBV19; j_call: TRBJ2-1
cdr3_nt: TGCGCCAGCAGCCTGGGCAGCCGGGAAGGGGATGAGCAGTTCTTC; cdr3_aa: CASSLGSREGDEQFF; d_call: -; clone_size: -; v_call: TRBV5-1; j_call: TRBJ2-1
cdr3_nt: TGTGCCAGCGGGCAGGTACAGGGTCTCCGGAATTCACCCCTCCACTTT; cdr3_aa: CASGQVQGLRNSPLHF; d_call: -; clone_size: few; v_call: TRBV28; j_call: TRBJ1-6
cdr3_nt: TGTGCCAGCAGCTTGGTCCCGTCGCGGAACAATGAGCAGTTCTTC; cdr3_aa: CASSLVPSRNNEQFF; d_call: -; clone_size: few; v_call: TRBV5-5; j_call: TRBJ2-1
cdr3_nt: TGTGCCAGCAGCGAGGACAGGGGGTTCTACGAGCAGTACTTC; cdr3_aa: CASSEDRGFYEQYF; d_call: TRBD1; clone_size: many; v_call: TRBV7-9; j_call: TRBJ2-7
cdr3_nt: TGTGCCAGCAGCTCTCGCCAAACCTACGAGCAGTACTTC; cdr3_aa: CASSSRQTYEQYF; d_call: -; clone_size: -; v_call: TRBV13; j_call: TRBJ2-7
cdr3_nt: TGTGCCAGCAGCCGACTCCAAGAGACCCAGTACTTC; cdr3_aa: CASSRLQETQYF; d_call: -; clone_size: -; v_call: TRBV11-2; j_call: TRBJ2-5
cdr3_nt: TGTGCCAGCAGACTACAGGACAGGTTTTCAGGCACTGAAGCTTTCTTT; cdr3_aa: CASRLQDRFSGTEAFF; d_call: TRBD1; clone_size: -; v_call: TRBV7-2; j_call: TRBJ1-1
cdr3_nt: TGCGCCAGCAGCCCCGGGACCTCTGGGGCCAACGTCCTGACTTTC; cdr3_aa: CASSPGTSGANVLTF; d_call: -; clone_size: -; v_call: TRBV5-1; j_call: TRBJ2-6
cdr3_nt: TGTGCCAGCGAGGACACTGAAGCTTTCTTT; cdr3_aa: CASEDTEAFF; d_call: -; clone_size: -; v_call: TRBV7-9; j_call: TRBJ1-1
cdr3_nt: TGTGCCAGCAGCGGAGGGGTGTCTAGCGGGAGGGATGAGCAGTTCTTC; cdr3_aa: CASSGGVSSGRDEQFF; d_call: TRBD2; clone_size: -; v_call: TRBV9; j_call: TRBJ2-1
cdr3_nt: TGTGCCAGCAGTTTAAGACAGGTCGAGCAGTACTTC; cdr3_aa: CASSLRQVEQYF; d_call: -; clone_size: few; v_call: TRBV12-3/TRBV12-4; j_call: TRBJ2-7
cdr3_nt: TGTGCCAGCGGGGACAGGGAGCGGCCCCAGCATTTT; cdr3_aa: CASGDRERPQHF; d_call: TRBD1; clone_size: many; v_call: TRBV6-1; j_call: TRBJ1-5
cdr3_nt: TGTGCCAGCAGCGTAGTTGGAGGGTCCGGCATTCAGTACTTC; cdr3_aa: CASSVVGGSGIQYF; d_call: -; clone_size: -; v_call: TRBV9; j_call: TRBJ2-4
cdr3_nt: TGCGCCAGCAGCCAACCGGATAACCTGGCGGGAAGATCCTACGAGCAGTACTTC; cdr3_aa: CASSQPDNLAGRSYEQYF; d_call: -; clone_size: few; v_call: TRBV4-1; j_call: TRBJ2-7
cdr3_nt: TGCGCCAGCAGCACAGACAAGTATGGCTACACCTTC; cdr3_aa: CASSTDKYGYTF; d_call: -; clone_size: -; v_call: TRBV5-1; j_call: TRBJ1-2
cdr3_nt: TGTGCCAGCAGCTTGGTCGGACAGCCGGATGGGACTGAAGCTTTCTTT; cdr3_aa: CASSLVGQPDGTEAFF; d_call: -; clone_size: many; v_call: TRBV5-5; j_call: TRBJ1-1
cdr3_nt: TGCGCCAGCAGCCCGGGGACAGGGGGTGGCAATCAGCCCCAGCATTTT; cdr3_aa: CASSPGTGGGNQPQHF; d_call: TRBD1; clone_size: many; v_call: TRBV5-1; j_call: TRBJ1-5
cdr3_nt: TGTGCCAGCAGCCCTGGGTCAGTTGGGTCATACAATGAGCAGTTCTTC; cdr3_aa: CASSPGSVGSYNEQFF; d_call: -; clone_size: few; v_call: TRBV9; j_call: TRBJ2-1
cdr3_nt: TGTGCCAGTAGTAGGGACAGGGGACCTGAGCAGTTCTTC; cdr3_aa: CASSRDRGPEQFF; d_call: TRBD1; clone_size: many; v_call: TRBV19; j_call: TRBJ2-1
cdr3_nt: TGCAGCGTTGGGGCAGACTACCAAGGGAGCTACAATGAGCAGTTCTTC; cdr3_aa: CSVGADYQGSYNEQFF; d_call: -; clone_size: few; v_call: TRBV29-1; j_call: TRBJ2-1
cdr3_nt: TGTGCCAGCAGCTTAGGCTCGAAGGAGTCCTACGAGCAGTACTTC; cdr3_aa: CASSLGSKESYEQYF; d_call: -; clone_size: many; v_call: TRBV7-2; j_call: TRBJ2-7
cdr3_nt: TGCAGTGCTAGAGAATCTGGCGACAGGGTAAATCAGCCCCAGCATTTT; cdr3_aa: CSARESGDRVNQPQHF; d_call: TRBD1; clone_size: many; v_call: TRBV20-1; j_call: TRBJ1-5
cdr3_nt: TGCAGTGCTAGACCAACAGGGGGACCTGCGACCCAGCATTTT; cdr3_aa: CSARPTGGPATQHF; d_call: TRBD1; clone_size: many; v_call: TRBV20-1; j_call: TRBJ1-5
cdr3_nt: TGTGCCAGCAGCCCCGGACGGACACATCTCACTGAAGCTTTCTTT; cdr3_aa: CASSPGRTHLTEAFF; d_call: -; clone_size: -; v_call: TRBV6-6; j_call: TRBJ1-1
cdr3_nt: TGTGCCATCAGTGTGGTTCTATCAATGAACACTGAAGCTTTCTTT; cdr3_aa: CAISVVLSMNTEAFF; d_call: -; clone_size: many; v_call: TRBV10-3; j_call: TRBJ1-1
cdr3_nt: TGTGCCAGCAGTCCGATACCACATAGCGGGGGGAGCACAGATACGCAGTATTTT; cdr3_aa: CASSPIPHSGGSTDTQYF; d_call: TRBD2; clone_size: -; v_call: TRBV6-2/TRBV6-3; j_call: TRBJ2-3
cdr3_nt: TGTGCCATCAGTTTAGACAGGGGAGAGACCCAGTACTTC; cdr3_aa: CAISLDRGETQYF; d_call: TRBD1; clone_size: few; v_call: TRBV10-3; j_call: TRBJ2-5
cdr3_nt: TGTGCCAGCAGTCCGACAGGGGATAGCAATCAGCCCCAGCATTTT; cdr3_aa: CASSPTGDSNQPQHF; d_call: TRBD1; clone_size: many; v_call: TRBV5-5; j_call: TRBJ1-5
cdr3_nt: TGTGCCAGCAGTTATACGGGACAGGGCAATCAGCCCCAGCATTTT; cdr3_aa: CASSYTGQGNQPQHF; d_call: TRBD1; clone_size: many; v_call: TRBV6-5; j_call: TRBJ1-5
cdr3_nt: TGTGCCAGCAGCCAAAGGACTAGCGGGGGCCGAGGCCACAATGAGCAGTTCTTC; cdr3_aa: CASSQRTSGGRGHNEQFF; d_call: TRBD2; clone_size: -; v_call: TRBV3-1; j_call: TRBJ2-1
cdr3_nt: TGCAGTGCCCAGCATAACCCTTGGGGGGGGACAGATACGCAGTATTTT; cdr3_aa: CSAQHNPWGGTDTQYF; d_call: TRBD2; clone_size: -; v_call: TRBV20-1; j_call: TRBJ2-3
cdr3_nt: TGCGCCAGCAGCCAAGATGGAGCAGGGACTCAAAGGGATACGCAGTATTTT; cdr3_aa: CASSQDGAGTQRDTQYF; d_call: -; clone_size: -; v_call: TRBV4-1; j_call: TRBJ2-3
cdr3_nt: TGTGCCAGCAGAAGAAATAGCGGGAGCACCTACGAGCAGTACTTC; cdr3_aa: CASRRNSGSTYEQYF; d_call: TRBD2; clone_size: -; v_call: TRBV27; j_call: TRBJ2-7
cdr3_nt: TGCGCCAGCAGCTTGGGGCCGACAGGGCTTAGCAATCAGCCCCAGCATTTT; cdr3_aa: CASSLGPTGLSNQPQHF; d_call: TRBD1; clone_size: many; v_call: TRBV5-1; j_call: TRBJ1-5
cdr3_nt: TGTGCCAGCAGCTTAGCGTCGGCAGGGGACTACTCCTACGAGCAGTACTTC; cdr3_aa: CASSLASAGDYSYEQYF; d_call: -; clone_size: few; v_call: TRBV7-9; j_call: TRBJ2-7
cdr3_nt: TGCGCCAGCAGCCTACAGGGGAAAGAGACCCAGTACTTC; cdr3_aa: CASSLQGKETQYF; d_call: TRBD1; clone_size: few; v_call: TRBV5-1; j_call: TRBJ2-5
cdr3_nt: TGTGCTAGTGGTAAAACAGGGTGGAACACCGGGGAGCTGTTTTTT; cdr3_aa: CASGKTGWNTGELFF; d_call: -; clone_size: many; v_call: TRBV12-5; j_call: TRBJ2-2
cdr3_nt: TGTGCCAGCACCTCAGCGCCGGTCTCTGGGGCCAACGTCCTGACTTTC; cdr3_aa: CASTSAPVSGANVLTF; d_call: -; clone_size: -; v_call: TRBV6-2/TRBV6-3; j_call: TRBJ2-6
cdr3_nt: TGTGCCATCCGGGACTCGAACACAGATACGCAGTATTTT; cdr3_aa: CAIRDSNTDTQYF; d_call: -; clone_size: many; v_call: TRBV24-1; j_call: TRBJ2-3
cdr3_nt: TGTGCCAGTAGATTAGGGGTCACAGATACGCAGTATTTT; cdr3_aa: CASRLGVTDTQYF; d_call: -; clone_size: few; v_call: TRBV19; j_call: TRBJ2-3
cdr3_nt: TGTGCCAGCTCACCACCGAACGGCAATCAGCCCCAGCATTTT; cdr3_aa: CASSPPNGNQPQHF; d_call: -; clone_size: many; v_call: TRBV18; j_call: TRBJ1-5
cdr3_nt: TGTGCCAGCAGCCAAGATAGCCTAGCGGGAGACGAGCAGTACTTC; cdr3_aa: CASSQDSLAGDEQYF; d_call: TRBD2; clone_size: few; v_call: TRBV3-1; j_call: TRBJ2-7
cdr3_nt: TGTGCCAGCAGCTCCGGATACTTTCCGGGACAGGGGAGGCAAGAGACCCAGTACTTC; cdr3_aa: CASSSGYFPGQGRQETQYF; d_call: TRBD1; clone_size: few; v_call: TRBV7-9; j_call: TRBJ2-5
cdr3_nt: TGTGCCAGCAGTTTAGCCCTCGGTGGACCGACACAAGAGACCCAGTACTTC; cdr3_aa: CASSLALGGPTQETQYF; d_call: -; clone_size: -; v_call: TRBV12-3/TRBV12-4; j_call: TRBJ2-5
cdr3_nt: TGTGCCAGCAGTTACGGGTCAGAGGGGACCGGGGAGCTGTTTTTT; cdr3_aa: CASSYGSEGTGELFF; d_call: -; clone_size: -; v_call: TRBV6-2/TRBV6-3; j_call: TRBJ2-2
cdr3_nt: TGCGCCAGCTCACCCAGCTCCTACAATGAGCAGTTCTTC; cdr3_aa: CASSPSSYNEQFF; d_call: -; clone_size: -; v_call: TRBV5-1; j_call: TRBJ2-1
cdr3_nt: TGCGCCAGCAGCCAAGAGCCGGGATCCTACAATGAGCAGTTCTTC; cdr3_aa: CASSQEPGSYNEQFF; d_call: -; clone_size: -; v_call: TRBV4-1; j_call: TRBJ2-1
cdr3_nt: TGCGCCAGCAGCCAAGGGAATGTGGCGGGGGCGTCCGAGCAGTACTTC; cdr3_aa: CASSQGNVAGASEQYF; d_call: -; clone_size: -; v_call: TRBV4-3; j_call: TRBJ2-7
cdr3_nt: TGTGCCAGCAGTTTACTGGATAGCAATCAGCCCCAGCATTTT; cdr3_aa: CASSLLDSNQPQHF; d_call: -; clone_size: -; v_call: TRBV12-3/TRBV12-4; j_call: TRBJ1-5
cdr3_nt: TGTGCCAGCAGCTTATTCGTAGGGGGTTTGTCTGGGGCCAACGTCCTGACTTTC; cdr3_aa: CASSLFVGGLSGANVLTF; d_call: -; clone_size: few; v_call: TRBV7-6; j_call: TRBJ2-6
cdr3_nt: TGTGCCAGCAGCTTCAGGGTCCTAGCCAATCAGCCCCAGCATTTT; cdr3_aa: CASSFRVLANQPQHF; d_call: -; clone_size: many; v_call: TRBV4-2; j_call: TRBJ1-5
cdr3_nt: TGTGCCAGCAGTGAGCGGGGGGGGCCGAGTGACTATGGCTACACCTTC; cdr3_aa: CASSERGGPSDYGYTF; d_call: -; clone_size: few; v_call: TRBV12-3/TRBV12-4; j_call: TRBJ1-2
cdr3_nt: TGTGCCAGTAGCATCCAGTCCGGGACAGGGGGTATGAACACTGAAGCTTTCTTT; cdr3_aa: CASSIQSGTGGMNTEAFF; d_call: TRBD1; clone_size: -; v_call: TRBV19; j_call: TRBJ1-1
cdr3_nt: TGTGCCAGCAGCTTAGAATCCGCGGCGAACTATGGCTACACCTTC; cdr3_aa: CASSLESAANYGYTF; d_call: -; clone_size: many; v_call: TRBV11-2; j_call: TRBJ1-2